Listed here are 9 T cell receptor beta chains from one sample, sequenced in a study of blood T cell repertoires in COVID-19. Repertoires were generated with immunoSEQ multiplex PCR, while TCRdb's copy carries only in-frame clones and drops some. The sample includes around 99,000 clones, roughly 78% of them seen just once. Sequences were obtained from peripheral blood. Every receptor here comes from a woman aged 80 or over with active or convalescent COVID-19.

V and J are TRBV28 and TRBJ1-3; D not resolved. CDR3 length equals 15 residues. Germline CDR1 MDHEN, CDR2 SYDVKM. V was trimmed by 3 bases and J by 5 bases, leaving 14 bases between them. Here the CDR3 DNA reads TGTGCCAGCAGTTTTAGTGAGAACCTCCGAAACACCATATATTTT. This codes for CASSFSENLRNTIYF.

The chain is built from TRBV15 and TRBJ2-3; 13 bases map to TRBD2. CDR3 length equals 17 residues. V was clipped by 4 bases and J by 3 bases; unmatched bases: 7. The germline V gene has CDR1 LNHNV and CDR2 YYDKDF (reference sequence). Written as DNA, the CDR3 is TGTGCCACCAGCACACCCGGACTAGCGGGAGTTACAGATACGCAGTATTTT. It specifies CATSTPGLAGVTDTQYF.

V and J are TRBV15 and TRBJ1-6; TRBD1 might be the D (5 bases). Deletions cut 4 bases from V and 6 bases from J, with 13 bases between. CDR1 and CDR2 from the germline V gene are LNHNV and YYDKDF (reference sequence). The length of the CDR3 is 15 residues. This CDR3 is CATSKAGTINSPLHF. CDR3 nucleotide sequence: TGTGCCACCAGCAAAGCCGGGACTATTAATTCACCCCTCCACTTT.

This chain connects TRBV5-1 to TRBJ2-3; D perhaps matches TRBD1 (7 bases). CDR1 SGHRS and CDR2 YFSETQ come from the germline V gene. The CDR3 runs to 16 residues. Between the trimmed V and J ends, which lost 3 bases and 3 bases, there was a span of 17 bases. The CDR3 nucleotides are TGCGCCAGCAGCTCGGGGGACAGCCGCGGGACAGATACGCAGTATTTT. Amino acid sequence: CASSSGDSRGTDTQYF.

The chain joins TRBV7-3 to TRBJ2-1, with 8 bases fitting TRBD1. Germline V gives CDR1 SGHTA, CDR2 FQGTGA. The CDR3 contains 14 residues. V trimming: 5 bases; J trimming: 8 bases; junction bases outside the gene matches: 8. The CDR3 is CASSMDRVRDEQFF. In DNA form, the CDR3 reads TGTGCCAGCAGCATGGACAGGGTGAGAGATGAGCAGTTCTTC.

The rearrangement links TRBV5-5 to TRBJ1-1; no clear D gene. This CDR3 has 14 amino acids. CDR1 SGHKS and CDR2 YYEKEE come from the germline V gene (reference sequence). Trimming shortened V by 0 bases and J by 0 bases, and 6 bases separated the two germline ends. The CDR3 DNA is TGTGCCAGCAGCTTGGTCAGAATGAACACTGAAGCTTTCTTT. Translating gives CASSLVRMNTEAFF.

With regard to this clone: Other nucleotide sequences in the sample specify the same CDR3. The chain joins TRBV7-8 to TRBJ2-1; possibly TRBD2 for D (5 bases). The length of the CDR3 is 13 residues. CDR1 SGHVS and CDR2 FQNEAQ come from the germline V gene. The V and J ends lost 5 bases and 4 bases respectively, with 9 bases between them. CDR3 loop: CASSLGRYNEQFF. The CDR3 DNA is TGTGCCAGCAGCCTAGGGAGATACAATGAGCAGTTCTTC.

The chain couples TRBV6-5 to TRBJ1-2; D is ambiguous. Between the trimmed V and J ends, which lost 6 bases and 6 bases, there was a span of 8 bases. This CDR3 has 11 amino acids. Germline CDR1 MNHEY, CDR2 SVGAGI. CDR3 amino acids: CASRTGDGYTF. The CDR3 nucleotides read TGTGCCAGCAGAACTGGTGATGGCTACACCTTC.

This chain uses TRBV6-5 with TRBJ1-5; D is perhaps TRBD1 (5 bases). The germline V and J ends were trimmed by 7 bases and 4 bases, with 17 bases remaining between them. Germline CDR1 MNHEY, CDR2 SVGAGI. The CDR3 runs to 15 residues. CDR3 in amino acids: CASMSPQGLNQPQHF. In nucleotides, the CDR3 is TGTGCCAGCATGTCCCCCCAGGGCCTTAATCAGCCCCAGCATTTT.